This TCR beta chain came from a study of T-cell reconstitution after alpha-beta-depleted transplantation in children. The TCRbeta library was prepared with unique molecular identifiers. TCRdb recomputed calls from the PCR reads with MiXCR, one row per CDR3 protein. The sample includes some 340,000 distinct CDR3 sequences, about a tenth of them seen just once. This specimen was PBMCs from the stem cell graft donor, taken from the stem cell graft. The receptor comes from a human donor who donated a stem cell graft to a child with acute lymphoblastic leukemia.

The CDR3 spells CASSPPDRGYGYTF. Written as DNA, the CDR3 is TGTGCCAGCAGCCCCCCGGACAGGGGCTATGGCTACACCTTC. The chain has TRBV5-6 and TRBJ1-2; 9 nucleotides align to TRBD1. The V gene end was trimmed by 4 bases and the J gene end by 4 bases; junction bases not matched to a gene: 5. The CDR3 length is 14 residues. Germline-derived CDR1 and CDR2 are SGHDT and YYEEEE. Variable domain in full (rest from reference TRBV5-6 and TRBJ1-2): DAGVTQSPTHLIKTRGQQVTLRCSPKSGHDTVSWYQQALGQGPQFIFQYYEEEERQRGNFPDRFSGHQFPNYSSELNVNALLLGDSALYLCASSPPDRGYGYTFGSGTRLTVV.